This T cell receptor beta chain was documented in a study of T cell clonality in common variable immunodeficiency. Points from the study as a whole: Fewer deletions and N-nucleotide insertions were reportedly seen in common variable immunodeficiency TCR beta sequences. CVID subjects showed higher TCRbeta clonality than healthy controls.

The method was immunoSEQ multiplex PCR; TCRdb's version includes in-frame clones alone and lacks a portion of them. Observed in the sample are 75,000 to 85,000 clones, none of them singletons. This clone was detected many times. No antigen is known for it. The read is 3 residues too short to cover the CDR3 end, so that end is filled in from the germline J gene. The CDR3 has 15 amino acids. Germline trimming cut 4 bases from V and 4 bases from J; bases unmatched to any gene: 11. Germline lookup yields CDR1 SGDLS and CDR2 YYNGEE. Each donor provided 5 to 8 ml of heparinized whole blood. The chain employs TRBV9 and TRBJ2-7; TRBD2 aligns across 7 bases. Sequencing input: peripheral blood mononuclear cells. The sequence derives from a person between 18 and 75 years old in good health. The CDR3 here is CASSPSGNLLYEQYF. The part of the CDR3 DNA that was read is TGTGCCAGCAGCCCAAGCGGGAATTTGTTATACGAG.